One sample yielded the 8 T cell receptor beta chains listed below, sequenced in a study of T cells in Graves' hyperthyroidism and ophthalmopathy. RNA transcripts yielded amplified TCR beta CDR3 regions. TCR CDR3 underwent first-round RT-PCR with the HTBI primer set. Each CDR3 protein gets one entry after TCRdb re-called the multiplex PCR reads with MiXCR. The repertoire holds fewer than 450,000 distinct CDR3 sequences, approximately 18% seen once, with approximately 33% in the top ten. The specimen was blood. The receptor source for this set is a woman between 25 and 40 years old with Graves' hyperthyroidism that later progressed to Graves' ophthalmopathy.

V is TRBV12-3 or TRBV12-4 and J is TRBJ2-5, with TRBD2 identical over 9 bases. The CDR3 extends over 16 amino acids. Germline trimming cut 8 bases from V and 4 bases from J; bases unmatched to any gene: 14. The chain's CDR3 is CASADPGLALTETQYF. The CDR3 nucleotides read TGTGCCAGCGCAGACCCGGGACTAGCCTTGACAGAGACCCAGTACTTC.

This clonotype was recorded many times. The rearrangement joins TRBV5-1 to TRBJ2-2; no clear D. The CDR3 runs 13 residues. CDR1 is SGHRS, CDR2 YFSETQ, per germline. Trimming pared 0 bases from V and 6 bases from J, leaving 6 bases between. This CDR3 is CASSLAVSGELFF. The CDR3 region has the DNA TGCGCCAGCAGCTTGGCAGTCTCCGGGGAGCTGTTTTTT.

This clonotype appeared many times. The rearrangement links TRBV27 to TRBJ2-7, with D possibly TRBD1 on 5 matching bases. CDR1 MNHEY and CDR2 SMNVEV come from the germline V gene (reference sequence). The germline V and J ends were trimmed by 5 bases and 3 bases, with 11 bases remaining between them. The CDR3 has 13 amino acids. The CDR3 loop reads CASSPGHLYEQYF. CDR3 DNA sequence: TGTGCCAGCAGTCCAGGACACCTCTACGAGCAGTACTTC.

The chain employs TRBV5-1 and TRBJ2-7; D might be TRBD1 (6 bases). Trimming removed 5 bases at V and 5 bases at J, with 17 bases between. This CDR3 is built from 14 residues. From germline, CDR1 is SGHRS and CDR2 YFSETQ. The CDR3 sequence is CASSSRDNSHEQYF. CDR3 sequence (DNA): TGCGCCAGCAGTTCACGGGACAATTCTCACGAGCAGTACTTC.

This clonotype was detected only a few times. The CDR3 region is CASRKLAGGAGDTQYF. The CDR3 bases are TGTGCCAGCAGGAAACTAGCGGGAGGTGCGGGAGATACGCAGTATTTT. The chain links TRBV27 to TRBJ2-3, with TRBD2 matching over 12 bases. This CDR3 has 16 residues. Germline lookup yields CDR1 MNHEY and CDR2 SMNVEV (reference sequence). Unmatched junction bases numbered 9, after V lost 6 bases and J lost 5 bases.

This chain links TRBV7-9 with TRBJ2-2, with 10 bases aligning to TRBD1. Germline assignment: CDR1 SEHNR and CDR2 FQNEAQ (reference sequence). CDR3 length: 17 residues. V dropped 5 bases and J dropped 3; count of bases not matched to a gene: 9. This CDR3 is CASSPFSGTGDTGELFF. CDR3 in DNA: TGTGCCAGCAGCCCATTTTCCGGGACAGGGGACACCGGGGAGCTGTTTTTT.

This clonotype has just a few counts. The V and J genes are TRBV20-1 and TRBJ2-2; D might be TRBD2 (5 bases). The CDR3 is made up of 15 amino acids. The V end lost 4 bases, the J end lost 1 base, and 13 bases lay between the germline ends. Germline assignment: CDR1 DFQATT and CDR2 SNEGSKA (reference sequence). For the CDR3, the DNA is TGCAGTGCTAAAGTTAGCGAGAGGAACACCGGGGAGCTGTTTTTT. Its protein is CSAKVSERNTGELFF.

This clonotype appeared many times. This chain connects TRBV7-9 to TRBJ2-2; D gene unclear. CDR1 is SEHNR and CDR2 is FQNEAQ in the germline V gene (reference sequence). Trimming removed 8 bases at V and 0 bases at J, with 10 bases between. The CDR3 is 14 residues long. Here the CDR3 reads CASGDIANTGELFF. CDR3 bases: TGTGCCAGCGGCGACATTGCGAACACCGGGGAGCTGTTTTTT.